This TCR beta chain was recorded in a study of a mutant IDH1 vaccine in newly diagnosed glioma. Study at large: Radiotherapy alone preceded vaccination by 4-6 weeks; alternatively, vaccination started with temozolomide cycles. Therapy received beforehand was radiotherapy, temozolomide, or both, with most patients given both.

Germline V gives CDR1 ENHRY, CDR2 SYGVKD. This CDR3 has 14 amino acids. V was clipped by 4 bases and J by 4 bases; unmatched bases: 0. Worth noting for this clone: Its antigen is not identified.

As for time point: week 5, during vaccination. Each dose of the vaccine consisted of 300 ug of mutant IDH1 20-mer peptide, with topical imiquimod. Astrocytomas found in donors were new, WHO grade 3 or 4, IDH1-mutant and ATRX-lost. Using immunoSEQ multiplex PCR, the repertoire was profiled, and TCRdb retains in-frame clones only, with some absent. The table shows about 50,000 clones, with 84% occurring only once. This sequence joins TRBV10-3 and TRBJ2-2; 10 bases agree with TRBD2. The sample here was PBMCs, taken from a glioma patient whose treatment included an IDH1 peptide vaccine. This TCR derives from a woman aged 45-59 years with glioma. The CDR3 is CAISGTSGTGELFF. The CDR3 nucleotides are TGTGCCATCAGTGGGACTAGCGGCACCGGGGAGCTGTTTTTT.